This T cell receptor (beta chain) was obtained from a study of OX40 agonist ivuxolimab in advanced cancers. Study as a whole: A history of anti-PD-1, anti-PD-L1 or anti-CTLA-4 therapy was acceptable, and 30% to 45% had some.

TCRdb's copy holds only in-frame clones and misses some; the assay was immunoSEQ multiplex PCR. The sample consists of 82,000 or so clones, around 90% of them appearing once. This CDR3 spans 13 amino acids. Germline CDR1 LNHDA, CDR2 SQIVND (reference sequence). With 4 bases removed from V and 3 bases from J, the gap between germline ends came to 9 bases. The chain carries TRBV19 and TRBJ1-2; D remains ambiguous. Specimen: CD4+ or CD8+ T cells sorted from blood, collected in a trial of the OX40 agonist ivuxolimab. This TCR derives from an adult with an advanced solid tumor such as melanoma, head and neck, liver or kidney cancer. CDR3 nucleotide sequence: TGTGCCAGTAGTACAACCCAGTACTATGGCTACACCTTC. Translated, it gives CASSTTQYYGYTF.